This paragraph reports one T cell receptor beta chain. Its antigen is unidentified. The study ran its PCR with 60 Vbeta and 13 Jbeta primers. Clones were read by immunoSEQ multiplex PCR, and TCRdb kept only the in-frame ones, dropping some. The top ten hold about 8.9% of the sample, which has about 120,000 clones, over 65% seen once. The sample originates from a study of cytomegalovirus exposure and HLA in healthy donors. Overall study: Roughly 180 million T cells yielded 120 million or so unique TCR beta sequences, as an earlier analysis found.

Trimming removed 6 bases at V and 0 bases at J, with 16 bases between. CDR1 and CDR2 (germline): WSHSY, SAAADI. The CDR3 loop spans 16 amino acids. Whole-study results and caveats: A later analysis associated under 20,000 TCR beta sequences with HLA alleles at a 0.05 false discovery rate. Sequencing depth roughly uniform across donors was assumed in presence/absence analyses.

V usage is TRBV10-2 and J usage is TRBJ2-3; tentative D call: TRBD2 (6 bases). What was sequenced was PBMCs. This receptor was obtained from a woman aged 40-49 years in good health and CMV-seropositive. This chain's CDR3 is CASSVAVRASTDTQYF. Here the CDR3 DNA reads TGCGCCAGCAGCGTAGCGGTCCGAGCTAGCACAGATACGCAGTATTTT.